The present entry profiles one T cell receptor (beta chain) with its context. Antigen specificity is unknown. Other nucleotide sequences from this sample produce the same CDR3. This sample stems from a study of shared clonotypes between healthy human individuals. Study in general: Aged between 18 and 49, the donors were a couple of women and a few men.

Study observations and caveats: Limitation of the genetic and exposure-history diversity represented came from the few donors. Shared clonotypes: about 5.3% naive CD4, under 4% naive CD8, around 2.2% memory CD4, approximately 0.41% memory CD8.

Trimming took 3 bases from V and 5 from J, leaving 7 bases between them. Per the germline V gene, CDR1 is SNHLY and CDR2 is FYNNEI. The CDR3 totals 13 residues. The assay was immunoSEQ multiplex PCR, and TCRdb's table has in-frame clones only and misses some. The data contain approximately 1,500,000 clones, 95% to 99% of them singletons. Sequenced: naive CD4+ T cells sorted from blood. The subset was: CD45RA+ positively selected. The sequence derives from a man aged 30 to 39 in good health. The chain carries TRBV2 and TRBJ1-4; a weak D match, TRBD1 (5 bases). The CDR3 DNA reads as TGTGCCAGCAGTGAGGGACGGAATGAAAAACTGTTTTTT. This sequence encodes CASSEGRNEKLFF.